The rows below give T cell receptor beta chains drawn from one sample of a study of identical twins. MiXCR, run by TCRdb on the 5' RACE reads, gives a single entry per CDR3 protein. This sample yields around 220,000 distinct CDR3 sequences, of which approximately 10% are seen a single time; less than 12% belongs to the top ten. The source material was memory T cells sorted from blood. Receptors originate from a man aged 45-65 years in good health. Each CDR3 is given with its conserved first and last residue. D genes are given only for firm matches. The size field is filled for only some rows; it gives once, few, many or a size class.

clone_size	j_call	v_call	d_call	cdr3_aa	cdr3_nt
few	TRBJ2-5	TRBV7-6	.	CASSNYSRGETQYF	TGTGCCAGCAGCAATTATTCTAGGGGAGAGACCCAGTACTTC
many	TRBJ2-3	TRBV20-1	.	CSAKKASTDTQYF	TGCAGTGCTAAAAAGGCGAGCACAGATACGCAGTATTTT
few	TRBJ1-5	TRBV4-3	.	CASSREASYSNQPQHF	TGCGCCAGCAGCAGGGAGGCGAGCTATAGCAATCAGCCCCAGCATTTT
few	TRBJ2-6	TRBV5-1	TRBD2	CASSLVLAGRRYSGANVLTF	TGCGCCAGCAGCCTTGTACTAGCGGGTAGGAGATACTCTGGGGCCAACGTCCTGACTTTC
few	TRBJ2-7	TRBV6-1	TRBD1	CATADRSSSYEQYF	TGTGCCACCGCGGACAGGTCGAGCTCCTACGAGCAGTACTTC
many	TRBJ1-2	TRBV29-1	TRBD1	CSVARDRVLGYGYTF	TGCAGCGTTGCCCGGGACAGGGTACTTGGCTATGGCTACACCTTC
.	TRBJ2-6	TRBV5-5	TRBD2	CASSFGGSVSSGANVLTF	TGTGCCAGCAGCTTCGGGGGGTCAGTGAGCTCTGGGGCCAACGTCCTGACTTTC
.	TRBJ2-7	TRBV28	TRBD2	CASSGTSGGLYEQYF	TGTGCCAGCAGTGGGACTAGTGGAGGTCTCTACGAGCAGTACTTC
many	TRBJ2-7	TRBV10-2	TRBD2	CASSPRTSGEQYF	TGCGCCAGCAGTCCAAGGACTAGCGGCGAGCAGTACTTC
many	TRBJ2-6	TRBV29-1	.	CSVAYSQGGSGANVLTF	TGCAGCGTTGCCTACTCGCAGGGAGGCTCTGGGGCCAACGTCCTGACTTTC
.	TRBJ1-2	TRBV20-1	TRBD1	CSARGRDKDRGRYGYTF	TGCAGTGCTAGAGGACGTGATAAGGACAGGGGGCGATATGGCTACACCTTC
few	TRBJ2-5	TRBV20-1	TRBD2	CSANLAGVGETQYF	TGCAGTGCTAATCTAGCGGGGGTCGGGGAGACCCAGTACTTC
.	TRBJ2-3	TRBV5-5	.	CASSLGRGRSTDTQYF	TGTGCCAGCAGCTTGGGGCGAGGGAGAAGTACGGATACGCAGTATTTT
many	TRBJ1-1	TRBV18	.	CASSRAGRTEAFF	TGTGCCAGCTCACGTGCCGGACGGACTGAAGCTTTCTTT
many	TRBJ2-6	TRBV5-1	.	CASRPADTGANVLTF	TGCGCCAGCCGGCCCGCGGATACTGGGGCCAACGTCCTGACTTTC
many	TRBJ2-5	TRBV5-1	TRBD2	CASQRGKQETQYF	TGCGCCAGCCAGCGGGGGAAGCAAGAGACCCAGTACTTC
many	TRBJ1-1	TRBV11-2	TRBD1	CASSLDRGRTEAFF	TGTGCCAGCAGCCTGGACAGGGGGCGTACTGAAGCTTTCTTT
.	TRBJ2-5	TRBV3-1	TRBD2	CASSQAGTRETQYF	TGTGCCAGCAGCCAAGCCGGGACTAGAGAGACCCAGTACTTC
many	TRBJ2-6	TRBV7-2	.	CASSDQGGWANVLTF	TGTGCCAGCAGCGATCAGGGGGGTTGGGCCAACGTCCTGACTTTC
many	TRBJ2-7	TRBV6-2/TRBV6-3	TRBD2	CASSYGASGSYEQYF	TGTGCCAGCAGTTACGGGGCTAGCGGGAGTTACGAGCAGTACTTC
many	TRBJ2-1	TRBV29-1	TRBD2	CSVDRSGGLQEQFF	TGCAGCGTTGATCGCAGCGGGGGGCTCCAGGAGCAGTTCTTC
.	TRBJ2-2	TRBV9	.	CASSVGGTNTGELFF	TGTGCCAGCAGCGTAGGCGGTACGAACACCGGGGAGCTGTTTTTT
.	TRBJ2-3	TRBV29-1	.	CSVEDFLARRNTDTQYF	TGCAGCGTTGAAGATTTCCTGGCTCGTCGGAACACAGATACGCAGTATTTT
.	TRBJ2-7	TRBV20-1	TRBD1	CSAAGTGKAYEQYF	TGCAGTGCCGCCGGGACAGGGAAAGCCTACGAGCAGTACTTC
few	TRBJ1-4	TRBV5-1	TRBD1	CASSFLGGAGEKLFF	TGCGCCAGCAGCTTCCTAGGGGGCGCGGGTGAAAAACTGTTTTTT
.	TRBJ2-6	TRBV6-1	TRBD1	CASSPQGAGGANVLTF	TGTGCCAGCAGCCCACAGGGGGCGGGAGGGGCCAACGTCCTGACTTTC
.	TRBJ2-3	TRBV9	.	CASSAGAARDTQYF	TGTGCCAGCAGCGCCGGAGCGGCACGGGATACGCAGTATTTT
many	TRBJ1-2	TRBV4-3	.	CASSQDRVEYGYTF	TGCGCCAGCAGCCAAGACAGGGTGGAGTATGGCTACACCTTC
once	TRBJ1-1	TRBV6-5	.	CASSYGRGGTEAFF	TGTGCCAGCAGTTACGGCAGGGGAGGGACTGAAGCTTTCTTT
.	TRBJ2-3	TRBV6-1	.	CASRGESTQYF	TGTGCCAGCAGAGGGGAAAGTACGCAGTATTTT
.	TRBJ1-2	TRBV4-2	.	CASSQEHGANYGYTF	TGTGCCAGCAGCCAAGAACACGGAGCTAACTATGGCTACACCTTC
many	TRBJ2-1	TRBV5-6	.	CASSFSVYEQFF	TGTGCCAGCAGCTTCTCCGTCTATGAGCAGTTCTTC
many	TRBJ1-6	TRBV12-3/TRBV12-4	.	CASSLSGNNSPLHF	TGTGCCAGCAGTTTGTCGGGGAATAATTCACCCCTCCACTTT
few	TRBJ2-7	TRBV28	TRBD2	CASSPPGGRAPLVEQYF	TGTGCCAGCAGTCCCCCGGGCGGGAGGGCCCCATTGGTCGAGCAGTACTTC
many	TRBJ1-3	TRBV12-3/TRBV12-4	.	CASSGAQRASNTIYF	TGTGCCAGCAGTGGGGCCCAGCGGGCCTCCAACACCATATATTTT
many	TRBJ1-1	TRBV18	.	CASSPKIGGEAFF	TGTGCCAGCTCACCAAAAATCGGAGGTGAAGCTTTCTTT
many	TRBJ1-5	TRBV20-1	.	CSAIKKDRFSNQPQHF	TGCAGTGCTATAAAAAAAGACAGGTTTAGCAATCAGCCCCAGCATTTT